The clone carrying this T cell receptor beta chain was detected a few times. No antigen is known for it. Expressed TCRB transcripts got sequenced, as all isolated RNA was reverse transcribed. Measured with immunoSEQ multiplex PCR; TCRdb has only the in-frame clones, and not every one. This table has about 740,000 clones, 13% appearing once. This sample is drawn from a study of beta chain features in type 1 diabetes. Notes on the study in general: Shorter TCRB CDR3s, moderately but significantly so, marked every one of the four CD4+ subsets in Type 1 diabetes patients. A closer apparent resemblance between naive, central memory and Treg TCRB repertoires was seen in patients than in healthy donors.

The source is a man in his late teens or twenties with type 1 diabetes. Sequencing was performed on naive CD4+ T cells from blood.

The CDR3 DNA sequence: TGCGCCAGCAGCTTCGGGACGGGGCAAGAGCCCCAGCATTTT. Its translation: CASSFGTGQEPQHF. V usage is TRBV5-1 and J usage is TRBJ1-5; perhaps TRBD1 as D (5 bases). CDR1 and CDR2 (germline): SGHRS, YFSETQ. This CDR3 has 14 amino acids. The ends were cut back, 2 bases at V and 8 bases at J, with 14 bases in the middle.